The 31 T cell receptor beta chains below all came from one sample that was sequenced in a study of CD8 T cells in ankylosing spondylitis. TCRdb analysed the 5' RACE reads with MiXCR anew, one entry per CDR3 protein. Counted here are roughly 130,000 distinct CDR3 sequences, 7% to 9% occurring once; the ten biggest clones make up 7.3%. Sample: synovial fluid, either unsorted or a sorted T cell fraction (not recorded which). The receptors shown here come from a male donor with ankylosing spondylitis.

The DNA of the CDR3 is TGTGCCAGCAGTTATGACGGCTCCTACAATGAGCAGTTCTTC. This encodes CASSYDGSYNEQFF. The V gene is TRBV6-2 or TRBV6-3, the J gene TRBJ2-1; D is uncertain. Looked up from germline, CDR1 is MNHEY and CDR2 is SVGEGT. This CDR3 region has 14 residues. V was trimmed by 3 bases and J by 0 bases, leaving 6 bases between them.

The V call is TRBV2, the J call TRBJ1-4, with 10 bases aligning to TRBD1. The CDR3 totals 16 residues. V shed 6 bases and J 7 bases; nucleotides not matched to a gene: 11. Germline CDR1 is SNHLY and CDR2 is FYNNEI. Written as DNA, the CDR3 is TGTGCCAGCAGCTTTGATCCGGGACAGGGGTCTGAAAAACTGTTTTTT. It codes for CASSFDPGQGSEKLFF.

J is TRBJ1-4 and V is TRBV7-8; D may be TRBD1 (6 bases). CDR1 and CDR2 (germline): SGHVS, FQNEAQ. Trimming left V 5 bases short and J 3 bases short, with 16 bases between. CDR3 length: 16 amino acids. CDR3 sequence (DNA): TGTGCCAGCAGCCCCGGGACAAGGTGGCCTAATGAAAAACTGTTTTTT. It yields the protein CASSPGTRWPNEKLFF.

This clonotype was seen a handful of times. V usage is TRBV20-1 and J usage is TRBJ2-2; unclear D gene. Trimming stripped 6 bases from V and 1 base from J, with 6 bases between. CDR3 length equals 12 residues. CDR1 and CDR2 (germline): DFQATT, SNEGSKA (reference sequence). CDR3 residues: CSAGGNTGELFF. CDR3 DNA sequence: TGCAGTGCGGGTGGGAACACCGGGGAGCTGTTTTTT.

This clonotype has a handful of counts. The chain recombines TRBV15 with TRBJ2-1, with 7 nucleotides matching TRBD1. With 2 bases clipped from V and 7 bases from J, the junction kept 2 bases outside the gene matches. The length of the CDR3 is 13 residues. Germline lookup yields CDR1 LNHNV and CDR2 YYDKDF (reference sequence). The CDR3 protein is CATSRKQGNEQFF. The CDR3 DNA reads TGTGCCACCAGCAGAAAACAGGGGAATGAGCAGTTCTTC.

The chain is built from TRBV6-1 and TRBJ2-1, with D perhaps TRBD2 (5 bases). V shed 6 bases and J shed 8 bases, with 14 bases lying between them. This CDR3 spans 13 amino acids. CDR1 is MNHNS and CDR2 is SASEGT in the germline V gene. The CDR3 here is CASRDGSRYEQFF. The CDR3 DNA reads as TGTGCCAGCAGGGATGGGAGTAGATATGAGCAGTTCTTC.

This clonotype turned up a few times. The chain links TRBV20-1 to TRBJ1-2; D possibly corresponds to TRBD1 (5 bases). This CDR3 comprises 14 residues. V lost 5 bases to trimming and J lost 2 bases, with 15 bases between them. CDR1 is DFQATT, CDR2 SNEGSKA, per germline (reference sequence). CDR3 residues: CSAFTQPGNYGYTF. In nucleotides, the CDR3 is TGCAGTGCTTTTACCCAACCAGGGAACTATGGCTACACCTTC.

This clonotype was seen many times. The chain links TRBV12-3 or TRBV12-4 to TRBJ1-2; D might be TRBD1 (5 bases). V dropped 6 bases and J dropped 2 bases, with 13 bases sitting between them. This CDR3 is 14 amino acids long. DNA for the CDR3: TGTGCCAGCAGACAGGAGGGAGGCAACTATGGCTACACCTTC. Amino acid sequence: CASRQEGGNYGYTF.

This clonotype was seen repeatedly, ten times or more. The chain has TRBV5-1 and TRBJ2-7; 9 bases are a match to TRBD1. Germline lookup yields CDR1 SGHRS and CDR2 YFSETQ. The CDR3 totals 13 residues. J was trimmed by 5 bases and V by 3 bases; bases with no gene match: 3. This CDR3 is CASSSGQGHEQYF. CDR3 in DNA: TGCGCCAGCAGCTCCGGACAGGGGCACGAGCAGTACTTC.

This clonotype has at least ten counts. V usage is TRBV12-3 or TRBV12-4 and J usage is TRBJ1-5; TRBD1 matches at 9 bases. The CDR3 sequence is 20 residues long. The trim removed 9 bases at V and 0 bases at J, leaving 21 bases unmatched. Here the CDR3 reads CARGALGQGRTYYSNQPQHF. CDR3 nucleotides: TGTGCCAGGGGGGCACTAGGACAGGGGCGAACTTATTATAGCAATCAGCCCCAGCATTTT.

The chain joins TRBV7-2 to TRBJ2-1; D may correspond to TRBD1 or TRBD2 (6 bases each). The CDR3 is 16 residues long. Germline assignment: CDR1 SGHTA and CDR2 FQGNSA. Trimming took 5 bases from V and 3 from J, leaving 17 bases between them. The DNA of the CDR3 is TGTGCCAGCAGCCTCCTAGGGGGAGGACTCTACAATGAGCAGTTCTTC. It translates to CASSLLGGGLYNEQFF.

This clonotype was seen only a few times. The J gene is TRBJ2-3, the V gene TRBV7-2, with D tentatively TRBD2 (5 bases). The CDR3 loop spans 13 amino acids. Trimming removed 5 bases at V and 2 bases at J, with 8 bases between. Per the germline V gene, CDR1 is SGHTA and CDR2 is FQGNSA. This CDR3 reads CASSPRDTDTQYF. The CDR3, as DNA: TGTGCCAGCAGCCCCCGGGACACAGATACGCAGTATTTT.

This clonotype counts as medium-sized. The gene calls are TRBV20-1 and TRBJ2-3; D remains ambiguous. V was shortened by 2 bases and J by 2 bases, with 11 bases between the two germline ends. CDR1 is DFQATT and CDR2 is SNEGSKA in the germline V gene (reference sequence). This CDR3 has 14 amino acids. The DNA of the CDR3 is TGCAGTGCTAGAAGAGTGGGGATCACAGATACGCAGTATTTT. This encodes CSARRVGITDTQYF.

Turning to this clonotype: At one of its ends the junction is not consistent with the germline gene, which may arise from a read error. The chain has TRBV7-7 and TRBJ2-3; D call uncertain. Germline values: CDR1 SSHAT, CDR2 FNYEAQ (reference sequence). The length of the CDR3 is 14 residues. The CDR3 DNA sequence: TGTGCTAGCAGCTCCAATTCTGTGGCAGATACGCAGTATTTT. As protein: CASSSNSVADTQYF.

This clonotype was recorded at least ten times. The V gene is TRBV4-2, the J gene TRBJ2-1, with D hard to call. V lost 1 base and J lost 6, with 10 bases in between. This CDR3 has 14 residues. Germline V CDR1 and CDR2: LGHNA, YNFKEQ. The CDR3 sequence: CASSQVSSINEQFF. CDR3 nucleotides: TGTGCCAGCAGCCAAGTAAGCTCGATCAATGAGCAGTTCTTC.

The V gene is TRBV2, the J gene TRBJ2-2; TRBD1 matches at 7 bases. In germline, CDR1 is SNHLY, CDR2 FYNNEI. V was clipped by 3 bases and J by 4 bases; unmatched bases: 8. This CDR3 has 16 residues. The CDR3 DNA is TGTGCCAGCAGTGACAAGGGGGCACGAGGCACCGGGGAGCTGTTTTTT. Translating it yields CASSDKGARGTGELFF.

The chain links TRBV6-1 to TRBJ2-7, with TRBD2 matching over 10 bases. This CDR3 is built from 18 residues. Germline CDR1 MNHNS, CDR2 SASEGT. The junction had 13 bases not matched to a gene; V was cut back by 5 bases and J by 0 bases. The CDR3 sequence is CASSRASGGVFSSYEQYF. CDR3 DNA sequence: TGTGCCAGCAGTCGCGCTAGCGGGGGCGTGTTTAGCTCCTACGAGCAGTACTTC.

This chain joins TRBV10-3 and TRBJ1-1; D uncertain. Germline lookup yields CDR1 ENHRY and CDR2 SYGVKD. This CDR3 spans 13 amino acids. Trimming stripped 0 bases from V and 1 base from J, with 3 bases between. The CDR3 nucleotides are TGTGCCATCAGTGAGTCCCAGAACACTGAAGCTTTCTTT. It encodes CAISESQNTEAFF.

This clonotype was counted at least ten times. The chain links TRBV2 to TRBJ1-5; D is possibly TRBD1 (5 bases). The V end was cut by 9 bases, the J end by 9 bases, with 21 bases between. The CDR3 is 14 residues long. The germline gives CDR1 SNHLY, CDR2 FYNNEI. CDR3 coding DNA: TGTGCCAGGGGATCCGGGACCCGAGATGGGCCCCAGCATTTT. This sequence encodes CARGSGTRDGPQHF.

This clonotype was found many times. The chain combines TRBV20-1 with TRBJ2-5; 7 bases fit TRBD2. The CDR3 extends over 15 amino acids. Germline CDR1 DFQATT, CDR2 SNEGSKA (reference sequence). Trimming cost V 5 bases and J 3 bases; bases outside gene matches: 12. Here the CDR3 DNA reads TGCAGTGCTGTAGGGGCGGGAGTGGGGGAAGAGACCCAGTACTTC. Protein: CSAVGAGVGEETQYF.

The CDR3 region has the DNA TGTGCCAGCATTTCCCTCGGGACAGGGGCCAACGTCCTGACTTTC. Amino acid sequence: CASISLGTGANVLTF. The chain has TRBV6-2 or TRBV6-3 and TRBJ2-6; D may be TRBD1 (6 bases). CDR1 is MNHEY, CDR2 SVGEGT, per germline. V lost 7 bases and J 4 bases, leaving 14 bases between the germline ends. The CDR3 totals 15 residues.

There are many counts of this clonotype. The junction does not match germline at one end; this may be a read error. This chain connects TRBV12-3 or TRBV12-4 to TRBJ2-7, with D perhaps matching TRBD1 or TRBD2 (5 bases each). CDR3 size: 11 residues. For the CDR3, the DNA is TGTGCCAGCGCAGTTAACCGGGACGCTTCCTTC. Its translation: CASAVNRDASF.

Only a few counts were recorded for this clonotype. V and J are TRBV4-2 and TRBJ1-4; a possible D gene is TRBD1 (5 bases). Trimming stripped 6 bases from V and 6 bases from J, with 20 bases between. This CDR3 is built from 16 residues. Per the germline V gene, CDR1 is LGHNA and CDR2 is YNFKEQ. The CDR3 sequence: CASSPVTGRGDEKLFF. The DNA of the CDR3 is TGTGCCAGCAGTCCCGTCACAGGAAGGGGAGATGAAAAACTGTTTTTT.

This clonotype was recorded many times. This sequence joins TRBV28 and TRBJ1-5; D remains ambiguous. The CDR3 is 16 residues long. V was trimmed by 5 bases and J by 2 bases, leaving 16 bases between them. Germline assignment: CDR1 MDHEN and CDR2 SYDVKM. CDR3 sequence reads: CASSAASSDGNQPQHF. CDR3 DNA: TGTGCCAGCAGTGCCGCCTCTTCCGATGGCAATCAGCCCCAGCATTTT. Full variable domain (outside the CDR3, taken from reference TRBV28 and TRBJ1-5): DVKVTQSSRYLVKRTGEKVFLECVQDMDHENMFWYRQDPGLGLRLIYFSYDVKMKEKGDIPEGYSVSREKKERFSLILESASTNQTSMYLCASSAASSDGNQPQHFGDGTRLSIL.

In its sample, this clonotype was seen many times. V is TRBV30 and J is TRBJ2-7; 12 bases match TRBD1. The CDR3 totals 17 residues. Germline CDR1 and CDR2: GTSNPN and SVGIG (reference sequence). The V gene end was trimmed by 1 base and the J gene end by 0 bases; junction bases not matched to a gene: 7. CDR3 DNA: TGTGCCTGGAGTGCGGGACAGGGGGCTTTCGGCTCCTACGAGCAGTACTTC. Protein product: CAWSAGQGAFGSYEQYF. Using reference TRBV30 and TRBJ2-7 for the parts outside the CDR3, the full variable domain is SQTIHQWPATLVQPVGSPLSLECTVEGTSNPNLYWYRQAAGRGLQLLFYSVGIGQISSEVPQNLSASRPQDRQFILSSKKLLLSDSGFYLCAWSAGQGAFGSYEQYFGPGTRLTVT.

This clonotype was counted at least ten times. J is TRBJ1-1 and V is TRBV6-1, with no clear D. Trimming pared 6 bases from V and 5 bases from J, leaving 13 bases between. CDR3 length equals 13 residues. Germline V gene data show CDR1 as MNHNS and CDR2 as SASEGT. CDR3 nucleotide sequence: TGTGCCAGCAGGGAGAGGACGAAGACTGAAGCTTTCTTT. This codes for CASRERTKTEAFF.

The V gene is TRBV5-1, the J gene TRBJ2-2; D possibly corresponds to TRBD2 (5 bases). Trimming pared 6 bases from V and 7 bases from J, leaving 16 bases between. This CDR3 has 14 amino acids. CDR1 is SGHRS and CDR2 is YFSETQ in the germline V gene. CDR3 sequence reads: CASTEGLVDGELFF. CDR3 sequence (DNA): TGCGCCAGCACCGAGGGCCTAGTCGACGGGGAGCTGTTTTTT.

V and J are TRBV3-1 and TRBJ2-7; D may be TRBD1 or TRBD2 (5 bases each). Germline V gene sequence: CDR1 LGHDT, CDR2 YNNKEL (reference sequence). The CDR3 length is 14 residues. V was cut by 5 bases and J by 3 bases, with 14 bases left in between. In DNA, the CDR3 is TGTGCCAGCAGCTTCGGGACGGCGCACTACGAGCAGTACTTC. Protein sequence: CASSFGTAHYEQYF.

This clonotype was seen a few times. This chain connects TRBV28 to TRBJ2-1; D may be TRBD1 (7 bases). This CDR3 is 14 amino acids long. Germline V lookup: CDR1 MDHEN, CDR2 SYDVKM. Trimming left V 8 bases short and J 3 bases short, with 14 bases between. CDR3 loop: CASGTGEDYNEQFF. In nucleotides, the CDR3 is TGTGCCAGCGGAACAGGGGAGGACTACAATGAGCAGTTCTTC.

This chain joins TRBV4-2 and TRBJ2-2; D possibly uses TRBD1 or TRBD2 (7 bases each). Germline CDR1 reads LGHNA; CDR2 reads YNFKEQ. V was pared by 3 bases and J by 6 bases, with 17 bases between. The CDR3 spans 16 residues. This chain's CDR3 is CASSHPRGGSAGELFF. The CDR3 DNA reads TGTGCCAGCAGCCACCCCAGGGGGGGGAGTGCCGGGGAGCTGTTTTTT.

This clonotype appeared a few times. J is TRBJ2-7 and V is TRBV14; 7 nucleotides agree with TRBD2. V dropped 6 bases and J dropped 4; count of bases not matched to a gene: 12. CDR3 size: 15 residues. Germline CDR1 reads SGHDN; CDR2 reads FVKESK. The CDR3 region has the DNA TGTGCCAGCAGTAGCCTGGGGCGGGAGTGGTACGAGCAGTACTTC. It codes for CASSSLGREWYEQYF.